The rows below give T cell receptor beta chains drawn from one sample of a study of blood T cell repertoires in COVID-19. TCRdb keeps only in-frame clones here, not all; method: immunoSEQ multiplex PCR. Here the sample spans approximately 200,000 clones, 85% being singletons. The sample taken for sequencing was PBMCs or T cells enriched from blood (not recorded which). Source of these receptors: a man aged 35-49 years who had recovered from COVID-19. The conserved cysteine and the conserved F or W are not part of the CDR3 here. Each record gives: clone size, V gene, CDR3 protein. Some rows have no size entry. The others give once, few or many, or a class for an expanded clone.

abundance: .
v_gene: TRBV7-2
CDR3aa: ASSPRLAGGETQY

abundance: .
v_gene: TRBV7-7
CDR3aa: ASSRGRTSEQY

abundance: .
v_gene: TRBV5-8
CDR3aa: ASSLGSGGTSGTSYEQY

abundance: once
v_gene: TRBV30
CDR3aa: AWAGTLNSPLH

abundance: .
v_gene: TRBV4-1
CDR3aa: ASSPQGILYEQY

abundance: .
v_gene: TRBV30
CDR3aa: AWSGGQGPNSPLH

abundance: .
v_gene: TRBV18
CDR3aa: ASSPAQGALYEQY

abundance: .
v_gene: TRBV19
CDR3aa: ASSKLAPGGNEQF

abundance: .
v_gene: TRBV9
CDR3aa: ASLPGYESDQPRGFQETQY

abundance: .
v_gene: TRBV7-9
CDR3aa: ASSLIGTGNYGYT

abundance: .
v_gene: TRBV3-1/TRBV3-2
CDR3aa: ASSPRARGGAF

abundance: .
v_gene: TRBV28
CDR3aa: ASSSWTGVTYNSPLH

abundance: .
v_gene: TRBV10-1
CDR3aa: ASSESYAGELF

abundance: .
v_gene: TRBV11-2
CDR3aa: ASSLNSDGPYDYNEQF

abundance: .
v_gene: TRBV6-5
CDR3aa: ASRTGTLTEAF

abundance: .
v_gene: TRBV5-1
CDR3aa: ASSTSTGYEQY

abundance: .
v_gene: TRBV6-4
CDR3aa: ASSGGTGVEETQY

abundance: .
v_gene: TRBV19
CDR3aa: ASSTDRGINQPQH

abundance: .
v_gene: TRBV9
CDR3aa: ASSRGQWNTEAF

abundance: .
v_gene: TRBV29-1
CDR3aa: SVERDSNGYT

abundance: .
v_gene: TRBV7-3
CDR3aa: ASSYLAGTTDTQY

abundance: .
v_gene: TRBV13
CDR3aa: ASSHGGTGSSYNSPLH

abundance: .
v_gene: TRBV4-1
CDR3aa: ASSQESVQETQY

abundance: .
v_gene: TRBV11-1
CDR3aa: ASSLTGTGSYEQY

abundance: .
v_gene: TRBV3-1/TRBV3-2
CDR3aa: ASSQEPLGREQY

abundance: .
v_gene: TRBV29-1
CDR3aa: SYRTQNTEAF

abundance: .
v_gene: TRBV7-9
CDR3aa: ASSLEPLLTGGSLEQY

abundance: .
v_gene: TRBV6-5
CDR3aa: ASSSDRDSNQPQH

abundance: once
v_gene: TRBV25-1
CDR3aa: ASSLPISDRGLEQY

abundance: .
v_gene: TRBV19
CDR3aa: ASSQDRASYNEQF

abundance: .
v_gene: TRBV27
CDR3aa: ASSTPYQALLF

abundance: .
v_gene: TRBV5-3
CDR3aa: ARSFGRRREGEPTDTQY

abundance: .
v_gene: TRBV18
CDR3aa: ASSIGLAGFTDTQY

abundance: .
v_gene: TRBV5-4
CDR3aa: ASSYGLSGVFIPD

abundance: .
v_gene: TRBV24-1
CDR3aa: ATAPGQGAGNEQF

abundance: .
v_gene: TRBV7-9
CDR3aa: ASILTGSETQY

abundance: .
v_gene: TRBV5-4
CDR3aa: ASTILGGSTYEQY

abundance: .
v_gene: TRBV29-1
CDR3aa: GGGTSGWQY

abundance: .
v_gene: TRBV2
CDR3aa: ASTLRGYEQY

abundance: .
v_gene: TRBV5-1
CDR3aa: ASSLEAGVTKTQY

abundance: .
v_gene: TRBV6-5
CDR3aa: ASSFSGRGSYEQY

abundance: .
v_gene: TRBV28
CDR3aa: ASSTRQGSSYNEQF

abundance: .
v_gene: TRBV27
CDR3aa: ASSNSPSGSSYNEQF

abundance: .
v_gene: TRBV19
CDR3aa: ASNDRGTPNEKLF

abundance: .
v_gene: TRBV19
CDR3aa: ASSQGLGEQY

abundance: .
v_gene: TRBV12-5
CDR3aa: ASGPTGEETQY

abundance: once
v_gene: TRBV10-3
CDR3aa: AISYGTGGVGGYT

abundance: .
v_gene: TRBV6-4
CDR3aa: ASSETSGAYNEQF